This T cell receptor beta chain was retrieved from a study of blood T cell repertoires in COVID-19. Cohort placement rested on clinical history that participants reported themselves. Cohort 3 donors were reported recovered after two negative PCRs, clearance, or symptom resolution. The data were produced by immunoSEQ multiplex PCR, yet TCRdb's version contains in-frame clones alone and is incomplete. The data contain 250,000 to 300,000 clones, around 90% of them seen just once; the ten biggest clones take up 1.7%. This CDR3 comprises 11 residues. Germline V gene data show CDR1 as SNHLY and CDR2 as FYNNEI. The V end was cut by 5 bases, the J end by 4 bases, with 3 bases between.

This TCR derives from a woman aged 40-49 years who had recovered from COVID-19. The chain couples TRBV2 to TRBJ1-5; D gene uncertain. The sequencing sample was made of PBMCs or T cells enriched from blood (not recorded which). CDR3 in amino acids: CASSTNQPQHF. The CDR3 nucleotides are TGTGCCAGCAGTACAAATCAGCCCCAGCATTTT.